This T cell receptor beta chain was documented in a study of Ad26.COV2.S vaccination and SARS-CoV-2 variants. Study-level background: Recipients of Ad26.COV2.S got it intramuscularly, once or twice 56 days apart.

The CDR3 is 13 amino acids. The V end lost 1 base, the J end lost 6 bases, and 7 bases lay between the germline ends. CDR1 and CDR2 from the germline V gene are KGHSH and LQKENI. The treatment here: about 20 received Ad26.COV2.S at low or high dose, single or two shots; 5 received placebo; per-sample allocation not given. Collection of the samples took place on day 63 after the first injection of vaccine or placebo. About this clone: Its target is unknown.

TCRdb's table, derived via immunoSEQ multiplex PCR, lists solely in-frame clones and lacks some. The sample lists roughly 240,000 clones, 85% to 90% seen once, with roughly a tenth in the top ten. Study-wide points: CD8+ and CD4+ T cells specific for spike reportedly responded with substantial breadth after vaccination.

The chain links TRBV18 to TRBJ1-5; D is perhaps TRBD1 (6 bases). The TCR was taken from a person between 18 and 60 years old who received the Ad26.COV2.S COVID-19 vaccine or a placebo. Sequencing was performed on peripheral blood, taken in a trial of Ad26.COV2.S vaccine versus placebo. This chain's CDR3 is CASSPQGGQPQHF. The CDR3 bases are TGTGCCAGCTCACCACAGGGGGGTCAGCCCCAGCATTTT.